What follows are 30 T cell receptor beta chains derived from one specimen sequenced in a study of response to subunit inactivated influenza vaccine. TCRdb itself ran the RT-PCR reads through MiXCR, one entry per CDR3 protein. Of roughly 540,000 distinct CDR3 sequences in the sample, around 21% are singletons; the top ten hold 2.5% to 3.5%. Separately, the same data were catalogued under a study of T cells expressing NK-cell markers. That paper states: Researchers built TCR beta cDNA using 5'RACE template switching with UMIs.

Sequenced material: CD4+ T cells sorted from PBMCs, taken 12 days after vaccination. The receptors derive from a man aged 45-60 years who received an inactivated influenza vaccine.

Points on this clonotype: This may stem from a read error, because a much larger clone lies one nucleotide away. The chain has TRBV18 and TRBJ1-2, with D perhaps matching TRBD1 (5 bases). The CDR3 length is 14 residues. Germline CDR1 KGHSH, CDR2 LQKENI. V lost 1 base and J lost 1, with 7 bases in between. The CDR3 spells CASSPQGNNYGYTF. Here the CDR3 DNA reads TGTGCCAGCTCACCACAGGGGAATAACTATGGCTACACCTTC. The whole variable domain, filled in from reference TRBV18 and TRBJ1-2, reads NAGVMQNPRHLVRRRGQEARLRCSPMKGHSHVYWYRQLPEEGLKFMVYLQKENIIDESGMPKERFSAEFPKEGPSILRIQQVVRGDSAAYFCASSPQGNNYGYTFGSGTRLTVV.

This clonotype was picked up many times. V gene TRBV29-1 combines with J gene TRBJ2-1, with D tentatively TRBD2 (7 bases). CDR1 is SQVTM, CDR2 ANQGSEA, per germline. Trimming left V 4 bases short and J 7 bases short, with 17 bases between. The CDR3 totals 14 residues. The CDR3 nucleotides are TGCAGCGTTGGTGGGGGGGCGAGGTGGAATGAGCAGTTCTTC. Its protein is CSVGGGARWNEQFF.

The rearrangement uses TRBV20-1 and TRBJ1-1; 8 bases map to TRBD1. With V trimmed by 5 bases and J by 10 bases, 15 bases remained unmatched. The CDR3 sequence is 14 residues long. CDR1 is DFQATT, CDR2 SNEGSKA, per germline (reference sequence). The CDR3 region is CSADSGGGGLRAFF. The CDR3 DNA follows: TGCAGTGCTGATTCAGGGGGCGGGGGCCTGAGAGCTTTCTTT.

V and J are TRBV2 and TRBJ2-5; no reliable D call. From germline, CDR1 is SNHLY and CDR2 FYNNEI. CDR3 length: 13 amino acids. Deletions cut 5 bases from V and 5 bases from J, with 12 bases between. As DNA, the CDR3 is TGTGCCAGCAGTACGGACCTGGGCGAGACCCAGTACTTC. Protein: CASSTDLGETQYF.

This clonotype was counted many times. The V call is TRBV12-3 or TRBV12-4, the J call TRBJ2-3; D uncertain. V gave up 5 bases and J gave up 2 bases, with 11 bases separating them. The length of the CDR3 is 14 residues. CDR3 sequence reads: CASSPLSSTDTQYF. CDR3 nucleotides: TGTGCCAGCAGTCCCCTCAGCTCCACAGATACGCAGTATTTT.

This clonotype was picked up a small number of times. The rearrangement joins TRBV7-9 to TRBJ2-7; 9 bases align to TRBD2. The CDR3 contains 16 residues. Germline loops: CDR1 SEHNR, CDR2 FQNEAQ (reference sequence). The trim removed 4 bases at V and 4 bases at J, leaving 11 bases unmatched. The CDR3 protein is CASSSRGSGRRYEQYF. DNA for the CDR3: TGTGCCAGCAGCTCCCGTGGTAGCGGGAGAAGGTACGAGCAGTACTTC.

The rearrangement links TRBV20-1 to TRBJ2-1; 7 bases are a match to TRBD2. Germline trimming cut 5 bases from V and 4 bases from J; bases unmatched to any gene: 11. CDR1 and CDR2 from the germline V gene are DFQATT and SNEGSKA (reference sequence). CDR3 length: 15 amino acids. The CDR3 reads CSAASMGLKYNEQFF. The CDR3 DNA sequence: TGCAGTGCTGCTTCTATGGGACTAAAATACAATGAGCAGTTCTTC.

Comments on this clonotype: It may be a read error: a sequence one base away is much more abundant. The rearrangement links TRBV11-2 to TRBJ1-1; D is ambiguous. V was shortened by 5 bases and J by 1 base, with 8 bases between the two germline ends. This CDR3 contains 13 residues. CDR1 and CDR2 from the germline V gene are SGHAT and FQNNGV. The CDR3 sequence: CASSATENTEAFF. The CDR3 coding sequence is TGTGCCAGCAGCGCTACAGAGAACACTGAAGCTTTCTTT. Combining the CDR3 with reference TRBV11-2 and TRBJ1-1 gives the whole variable domain EAGVAQSPRYKIIEKRQSVAFWCNPISGHATLYWYQQILGQGPKLLIQFQNNGVVDDSQLPKDRFSAERLKGVDSTLKIQPAKLEDSAVYLCASSATENTEAFFGQGTRLTVV.

V is TRBV19 and J is TRBJ2-7; TRBD2 might be the D (7 bases). Germline loops: CDR1 LNHDA, CDR2 SQIVND (reference sequence). The CDR3 contains 14 residues. V was pared by 3 bases and J by 1 base, with 10 bases between. The CDR3 sequence is CASSMAGASYEQYF. The CDR3 nucleotides are TGTGCCAGTAGTATGGCGGGGGCATCCTACGAGCAGTACTTC. Full variable domain (rest looked up from reference TRBV19 and TRBJ2-7): DGGITQSPKYLFRKEGQNVTLSCEQNLNHDAMYWYRQDPGQGLRLIYYSQIVNDFQKGDIAEGYSVSREKKESFPLTVTSAQKNPTAFYLCASSMAGASYEQYFGPGTRLTVT.

There are a few counts of this clonotype. This chain joins TRBV18 and TRBJ1-5, with 9 bases fitting TRBD1. There are 14 residues in the CDR3. The trim removed 5 bases at V and 7 bases at J, leaving 6 bases unmatched. Germline CDR1 KGHSH, CDR2 LQKENI. The CDR3 coding sequence is TGTGCCAGCTCAGGGGACAGGGTCAAACAGCCCCAGCATTTT. Encoded protein: CASSGDRVKQPQHF.

The chain recombines TRBV10-3 with TRBJ1-1; D is unresolved. The germline V gene has CDR1 ENHRY and CDR2 SYGVKD. V was trimmed by 6 bases and J by 4 bases, leaving 12 bases between them. The CDR3 has 13 amino acids. The CDR3 region is CAISPGRGTEAFF. CDR3 in DNA: TGTGCCATCAGCCCCGGGCGCGGCACTGAAGCTTTCTTT.

The chain couples TRBV3-1 to TRBJ2-1, with D tentatively TRBD1 or TRBD2 (5 bases each). Trimming pared 8 bases from V and 0 bases from J, leaving 20 bases between. The germline CDR1 and CDR2 sequences are LGHDT and YNNKEL (reference sequence). CDR3 length equals 17 residues. CDR3 DNA sequence: TGTGCCAGCGCCTCGGGGCGACTTTTCAGCTCCTACAATGAGCAGTTCTTC. Translation gives CASASGRLFSSYNEQFF.

The J gene is TRBJ1-5, the V gene TRBV4-1; D gene unclear. The CDR3 spans 17 residues. Trimming took off 0 bases at V and 5 bases at J, with 17 bases between the two ends. In germline, CDR1 is MGHRA, CDR2 YSYEKL. The CDR3 sequence: CASSQEGAGPPYQPQHF. For the CDR3, the DNA is TGCGCCAGCAGCCAAGAAGGAGCGGGCCCTCCCTATCAGCCCCAGCATTTT.

This clonotype has more than one count but fewer than ten. J is TRBJ2-6 and V is TRBV3-1; D is possibly TRBD1 (6 bases). CDR3 length: 13 residues. Germline V gene lookup returns CDR1 LGHDT and CDR2 YNNKEL (reference sequence). Trimming pared 0 bases from V and 13 bases from J, leaving 10 bases between. The CDR3 DNA follows: TGTGCCAGCAGCCAAGACAGCAGGGGTGTCCTGACTTTC. Translation: CASSQDSRGVLTF.

This clonotype was detected only a few times. The rearrangement uses TRBV9 and TRBJ2-3; 14 bases match TRBD2. The V gene's germline CDR1 is SGDLS and CDR2 YYNGEE. The trim removed 4 bases at V and 5 bases at J, leaving 9 bases unmatched. The CDR3 sequence is 17 residues long. For the CDR3, the DNA is TGTGCCAGCAGCTGGGGGACTAGCGGGAGCGGTGGAGATACGCAGTATTTT. Translating gives CASSWGTSGSGGDTQYF.

This clonotype occurred a few times. The chain has TRBV28 and TRBJ2-4, with a tentative D call TRBD1 (7 bases). The CDR3 extends over 17 amino acids. CDR1 and CDR2 from the germline V gene are MDHEN and SYDVKM. The germline V and J ends were trimmed by 1 base and 2 bases, with 15 bases remaining between them. The CDR3 is CASSLSRAGGTKNIQYF. As DNA, the CDR3 is TGTGCCAGCAGTTTATCCCGGGCAGGGGGGACCAAAAACATTCAGTACTTC.

This clonotype was detected a few times. V and J are TRBV6-5 and TRBJ2-7, with TRBD1 matching over 9 bases. This CDR3 spans 14 amino acids. V shed 6 bases, J shed 5 bases, and the junction held 8 bases outside the gene matches. CDR1 MNHEY and CDR2 SVGAGI come from the germline V gene. For the CDR3, the DNA is TGTGCCAGCAGCTTAGACAGGGGGAAAAACGAGCAGTACTTC. Protein sequence: CASSLDRGKNEQYF.

This clonotype was seen once. The rearrangement links TRBV14 to TRBJ2-1; unclear D gene. The CDR3 loop spans 18 amino acids. CDR1 and CDR2 (germline): SGHDN, FVKESK. V dropped 0 bases and J dropped 0 bases, with 15 bases sitting between them. This CDR3 reads CASSQDLAWSGSYNEQFF. As DNA, the CDR3 is TGTGCCAGCAGCCAAGATCTTGCGTGGTCGGGCTCCTACAATGAGCAGTTCTTC.

The genes are TRBV7-9 and TRBJ2-1; TRBD2 agrees at 10 bases. V lost 5 bases to trimming and J lost 2 bases; unmatched junction nucleotides: 3. This CDR3 spans 15 amino acids. Germline CDR1 is SEHNR and CDR2 is FQNEAQ (reference sequence). The chain's CDR3 is CASSPGLAPYNEQFF. CDR3 DNA: TGTGCCAGCAGCCCGGGACTAGCGCCCTACAATGAGCAGTTCTTC.

This clonotype was detected ten times or more. V is TRBV20-1 and J is TRBJ2-3, with 11 bases matching TRBD2. CDR3 length: 15 amino acids. Germline CDR1 reads DFQATT; CDR2 reads SNEGSKA (reference sequence). Trimming took 5 bases from V and 6 from J; bases not matched to a gene: 10. CDR3 nucleotide sequence: TGCAGTGCTCTAGCGGGGGGAATCTGGACGGATACGCAGTATTTT. The encoded protein is CSALAGGIWTDTQYF.

This clonotype was counted only a few times. The chain couples TRBV12-3 or TRBV12-4 to TRBJ2-3; D is possibly TRBD1 (6 bases). The germline V and J ends were trimmed by 1 base and 0 bases, with 11 bases remaining between them. This CDR3 is built from 16 residues. The DNA for the CDR3 is TGTGCCAGCAGTTTAGAAGGGACACTTAGCACAGATACGCAGTATTTT. As protein: CASSLEGTLSTDTQYF.

This clonotype was recorded a few times. The rearrangement uses TRBV4-1 and TRBJ2-5; TRBD2 matches at 12 bases. V gave up 4 bases and J gave up 0 bases; unmatched junction bases: 12. The germline V gene has CDR1 MGHRA and CDR2 YSYEKL. This CDR3 spans 19 amino acids. The CDR3 DNA reads TGCGCCAGCAGCCCCCTGAGGACTAGCGGGGCGCGAGACCAAGAGACCCAGTACTTC. This translates into CASSPLRTSGARDQETQYF.

CDR3 in amino acids: CASSLGTENEKLFF. The CDR3 DNA is TGCGCCAGCAGCTTGGGGACAGAGAATGAAAAACTGTTTTTT. This sequence joins TRBV5-1 and TRBJ1-4, with D possibly matching TRBD1 (6 bases). Germline CDR1 reads SGHRS; CDR2 reads YFSETQ. Trimming cost V 0 bases and J 5 bases, with 8 bases left between them. This CDR3 is built from 14 residues. Looking up the rest from reference TRBV5-1 and TRBJ1-4 gives the full variable domain: KAGVTQTPRYLIKTRGQQVTLSCSPISGHRSVSWYQQTPGQGLQFLFEYFSETQRNKGNFPGRFSGRQFSNSRSEMNVSTLELGDSALYLCASSLGTENEKLFFGSGTQLSVL.

In this sample, this clonotype turned up many times. The CDR3 DNA reads TGCAGCGTTGAAACTCCGGGACAGGGCTCCTACAATGAGCAGTTCTTC. Amino acids: CSVETPGQGSYNEQFF. The chain links TRBV29-1 to TRBJ2-1, with 9 bases identical to TRBD1. V dropped 2 bases and J dropped 0; count of bases not matched to a gene: 5. CDR1 and CDR2 from the germline V gene are SQVTM and ANQGSEA. The CDR3 contains 16 residues.

This clonotype turned up a few times. V is TRBV3-1 and J is TRBJ2-7; 9 bases line up with TRBD1. This CDR3 has 15 residues. V shed 1 base, J shed 6 bases, and the junction held 7 bases outside the gene matches. CDR1 LGHDT and CDR2 YNNKEL come from the germline V gene (reference sequence). CDR3 protein: CASSQGTGDFSEQYF. The DNA for the CDR3 is TGTGCCAGCAGCCAAGGGACAGGGGACTTCTCCGAGCAGTACTTC.

CDR3 nucleotide sequence: TGTGCCAGCAGGGCAGGGACTACCCCTAGCACAGATACGCAGTATTTT. This gives the protein CASRAGTTPSTDTQYF. The chain has TRBV2 and TRBJ2-3, with 7 bases fitting TRBD2. The CDR3 covers 16 residues. With 6 bases clipped from V and 0 bases from J, the junction kept 9 bases outside the gene matches. Germline V gene lookup returns CDR1 SNHLY and CDR2 FYNNEI.

This clonotype appeared a few times. The genes are TRBV10-3 and TRBJ2-7; 10 nucleotides align to TRBD1. J lost 6 bases, V lost 3 bases, and 11 bases had no gene match. Germline V CDR1 and CDR2: ENHRY, SYGVKD. The CDR3 runs 16 residues. The CDR3 spells CAISDSLGQGTREQYF. For the CDR3, the DNA is TGTGCCATCAGTGACTCTCTGGGACAGGGGACACGCGAGCAGTACTTC.

V and J are TRBV7-2 and TRBJ2-5; D gene ambiguous. Germline loops: CDR1 SGHTA, CDR2 FQGNSA. The CDR3 sequence is 14 residues long. V lost 5 bases, J lost 1 base, and 11 bases lay in between. CDR3 sequence reads: CASSPSVGQETQYF. The CDR3 DNA sequence: TGTGCCAGCAGCCCCAGTGTGGGCCAAGAGACCCAGTACTTC.

V gene TRBV10-3 combines with J gene TRBJ1-4; 9 positions agree with TRBD1. The CDR3 loop spans 15 amino acids. V shed 10 bases, J shed 3 bases, and the junction held 9 bases outside the gene matches. Germline assignment: CDR1 ENHRY and CDR2 SYGVKD. The CDR3 loop is CATRTGANSNEKLFF. The CDR3 DNA sequence: TGTGCCACCAGGACAGGGGCGAATTCTAATGAAAAACTGTTTTTT.

The V and J genes are TRBV7-2 and TRBJ1-2, with D uncertain. The CDR3 is 13 residues long. Germline loops: CDR1 SGHTA, CDR2 FQGNSA. Trimming took 6 bases from V and 7 from J, leaving 15 bases between them. The CDR3 protein is CASRRDRGAGYTF. The CDR3, as DNA: TGTGCCAGCAGGCGAGACCGGGGAGCTGGCTACACCTTC. Complete variable domain (other parts from reference TRBV7-2 and TRBJ1-2): GAGVSQSPSNKVTEKGKDVELRCDPISGHTALYWYRQSLGQGLEFLIYFQGNSAPDKSGLPSDRFSAERTGGSVSTLTIQRTQQEDSAVYLCASRRDRGAGYTFGSGTRLTVV.